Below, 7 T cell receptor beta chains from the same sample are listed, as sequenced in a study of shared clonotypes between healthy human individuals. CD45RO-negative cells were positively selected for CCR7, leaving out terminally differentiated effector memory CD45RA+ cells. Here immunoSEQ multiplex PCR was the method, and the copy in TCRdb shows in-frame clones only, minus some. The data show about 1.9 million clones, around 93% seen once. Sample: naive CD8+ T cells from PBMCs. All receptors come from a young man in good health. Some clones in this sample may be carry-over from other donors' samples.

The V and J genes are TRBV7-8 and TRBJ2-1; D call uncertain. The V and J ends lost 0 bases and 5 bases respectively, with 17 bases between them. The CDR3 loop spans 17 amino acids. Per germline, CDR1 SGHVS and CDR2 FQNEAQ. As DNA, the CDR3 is TGTGCCAGCAGCTTAGCTTTTCTCCGCCTCAACGACAATGAGCAGTTCTTC. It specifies CASSLAFLRLNDNEQFF.

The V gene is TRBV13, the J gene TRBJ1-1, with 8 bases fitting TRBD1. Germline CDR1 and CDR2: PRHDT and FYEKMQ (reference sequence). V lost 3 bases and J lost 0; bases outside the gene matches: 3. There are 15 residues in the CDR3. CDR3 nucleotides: TGTGCCAGCAGCTTCTTGACAGGGGTGAACACTGAAGCTTTCTTT. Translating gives CASSFLTGVNTEAFF. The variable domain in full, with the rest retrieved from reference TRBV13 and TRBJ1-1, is AAGVIQSPRHLIKEKRETATLKCYPIPRHDTVYWYQQGPGQDPQFLISFYEKMQSDKGSIPDRFSAQQFSDYHSELNMSSLELGDSALYFCASSFLTGVNTEAFFGQGTRLTVV.

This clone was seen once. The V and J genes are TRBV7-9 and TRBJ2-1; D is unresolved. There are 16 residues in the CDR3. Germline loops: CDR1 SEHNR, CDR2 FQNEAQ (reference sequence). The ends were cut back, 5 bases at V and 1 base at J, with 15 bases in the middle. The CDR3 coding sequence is TGTGCCAGCAGCAGTACGGGTTTCGCTTCCTACAATGAGCAGTTCTTC. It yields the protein CASSSTGFASYNEQFF.

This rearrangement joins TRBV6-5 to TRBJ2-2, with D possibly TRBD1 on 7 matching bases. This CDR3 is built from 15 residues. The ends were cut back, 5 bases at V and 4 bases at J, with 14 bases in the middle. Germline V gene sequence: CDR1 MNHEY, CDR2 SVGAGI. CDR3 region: CASSRRDSPTGELFF. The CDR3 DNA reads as TGTGCCAGCAGTCGGCGGGACAGCCCCACCGGGGAGCTGTTTTTT.

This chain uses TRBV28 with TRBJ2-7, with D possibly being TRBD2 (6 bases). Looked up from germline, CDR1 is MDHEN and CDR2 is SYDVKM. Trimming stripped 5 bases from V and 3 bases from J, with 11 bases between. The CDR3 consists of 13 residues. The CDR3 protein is CASSVGTGYEQYF. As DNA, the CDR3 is TGTGCCAGCAGTGTCGGGACTGGCTACGAGCAGTACTTC.

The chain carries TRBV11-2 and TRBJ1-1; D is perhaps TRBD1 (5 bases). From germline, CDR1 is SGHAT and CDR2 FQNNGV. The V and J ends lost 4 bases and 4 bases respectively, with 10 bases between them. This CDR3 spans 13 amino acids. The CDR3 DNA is TGTGCCAGCAGCTCAGGGTTTTCCACTGAAGCTTTCTTT. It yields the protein CASSSGFSTEAFF. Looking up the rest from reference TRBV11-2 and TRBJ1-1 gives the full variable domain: EAGVAQSPRYKIIEKRQSVAFWCNPISGHATLYWYQQILGQGPKLLIQFQNNGVVDDSQLPKDRFSAERLKGVDSTLKIQPAKLEDSAVYLCASSSGFSTEAFFGQGTRLTVV.

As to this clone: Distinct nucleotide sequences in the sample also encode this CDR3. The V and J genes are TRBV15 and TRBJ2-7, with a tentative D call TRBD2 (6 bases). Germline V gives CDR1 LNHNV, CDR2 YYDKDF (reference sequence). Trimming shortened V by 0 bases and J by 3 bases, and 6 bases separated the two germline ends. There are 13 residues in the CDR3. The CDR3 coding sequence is TGTGCCACCAGCAGAGAGGGGGGCTACGAGCAGTACTTC. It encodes CATSREGGYEQYF.